Below, 3 T cell receptor beta chains from the same sample are listed, as sequenced in a study of T cells in Graves' hyperthyroidism and ophthalmopathy. It was RNA transcripts that yielded the amplified TCR beta CDR3 regions. HTBI primers were the set used in a first-round RT-PCR of the TCR CDR3. A single record per CDR3 protein comes from TCRdb applying MiXCR to the multiplex PCR reads. The data contain a few hundred thousand distinct CDR3 sequences, roughly 45% of them singletons. Material: peripheral blood or thyroid tissue (not recorded which). Every receptor here comes from an adult woman with Graves' disease, either hyperthyroidism or ophthalmopathy (not recorded which).

This clonotype occurred a few times. CDR3 sequence: CASSFGLAGDTDTQYF. CDR3 nucleotides: TGTGCCAGCAGTTTTGGACTAGCGGGGGACACAGATACGCAGTATTTT. The rearrangement uses TRBV12-3 or TRBV12-4 and TRBJ2-3, with 13 bases that match TRBD2. The V segment lost 3 bases and the J segment 2 bases; nucleotides outside the gene matches: 2. The CDR3 length is 16 residues.

This chain connects TRBV25-1 to TRBJ1-3; D is perhaps TRBD1 (6 bases). The V end lost 5 bases, the J end lost 4 bases, and 15 bases lay between the germline ends. Per germline, CDR1 MGHDK and CDR2 SYGVNS. The length of the CDR3 is 15 residues. DNA for the CDR3: TGTGCCAGCAGTTCCGGGGGGGCCGCGGGAAACACCATATATTTT. It translates to CASSSGGAAGNTIYF. The variable domain in full, with the rest retrieved from reference TRBV25-1 and TRBJ1-3, is EADIYQTPRYLVIGTGKKITLECSQTMGHDKMYWYQQDPGMELHLIHYSYGVNSTEKGDLSSESTVSRIRTEHFPLTLESARPSHTSQYLCASSSGGAAGNTIYFGEGSWLTVV.

This clonotype came up many times. V and J are TRBV29-1 and TRBJ1-1, with D perhaps TRBD1 (5 bases). The V end lost 7 bases, the J end lost 0 bases, and 6 bases lay between the germline ends. CDR1 is SQVTM and CDR2 is ANQGSEA in the germline V gene. This CDR3 contains 11 residues. The CDR3 DNA follows: TGCAGCGCGACAGTGAACACTGAAGCTTTCTTT. This codes for CSATVNTEAFF.